This T cell receptor beta chain comes out of a study of cytomegalovirus exposure and HLA in healthy donors. General observations from the study: Most CMV-associated TCR beta chains appeared HLA-restricted in a later analysis. Later analysis suggested links between common viral pathogens and several top significant clusters.

Use of 60 Vbeta and 13 Jbeta primers characterized the PCR. Profiled with immunoSEQ multiplex PCR; TCRdb holds only in-frame clones, not every one. This sample yields 150,000 to 200,000 clones, of which roughly four fifths are seen a single time; more than 4% belongs to the top ten. The CDR3 consists of 13 residues. After removal of 5 bases from V and 5 bases from J, the junction contained 8 bases not matched to a gene. Germline V CDR1 and CDR2: GTSNPN, SVGIG (reference sequence). Details on this clone: What it binds is unknown.

All the people who gave samples were healthy bone marrow donors. Whereas donors were nominally healthy upon sampling, unrecorded immune exposures were probable. The sequenced sample was PBMCs. V is TRBV30 and J is TRBJ2-7, with 8 bases identical to TRBD1. This receptor was identified in a man aged 18-30 years in good health and CMV-seronegative. CDR3 in DNA: TGTGCCTGGGACGGGACAGGTCTCGACGAGCAGTACTTC. Protein sequence: CAWDGTGLDEQYF.